This TCR beta chain was captured in a study of blood T cells in healthy people across ages. Regarding the study as a whole: Higher diversity and more naive CD4+ cells were features of long-lived donors, compared to aged donors. What prevented conclusive comparison of naive and antigen-experienced cells was that PBMCs were unsorted.

Donors ranged from about 6 to 90 years old and were healthy Caucasians in Russia. The extraction recovered at least 5.5 micrograms of total RNA per sample. The CDR3 sequence is 12 residues long. CDR1 is MNHNS, CDR2 SASEGT, per germline. V was trimmed by 8 bases and J by 5 bases, leaving 10 bases between them. Together with a sample-barcoded 5' primer, a J-beta primer mix was included in a second PCR lasting about 6 to 11 cycles. TCRdb fed the 5' RACE reads into MiXCR, producing one record per CDR3 protein. Among approximately 600,000 distinct CDR3 sequences listed, roughly 50% were seen once. In its sample, this clonotype was seen a few times. Its cognate antigen is unknown.

The receptor was derived from a man in his 60s in good health. The rearrangement joins TRBV6-1 to TRBJ2-1, with D perhaps TRBD1 (6 bases). The sample taken for sequencing was blood. The CDR3 loop reads CASEGDHNEQFF. In nucleotides, the CDR3 is TGTGCCAGCGAGGGGGATCACAATGAGCAGTTCTTC.